Detailed here is one T cell receptor (beta chain). The antigen remains unidentified. With a much larger clone just one base away, this may be a read error. In patients aged 18 to 65, hyperthyroidism was newly diagnosed, with duration under 2 months. The authors obtained PBMCs from 10 ml of fresh peripheral blood. The data derive from a study of T cells in Graves' hyperthyroidism and ophthalmopathy. Study-level results: Most thyroid-expanded clonotypes above 0.001 were also found in blood.

The CDR3 is 15 residues long. Germline assignment: CDR1 SGHVS and CDR2 FQNEAQ. RNA transcripts gave rise to amplified TCR beta CDR3 regions. Researchers ran a first-round RT-PCR on the TCR CDR3 using the HTBI primer set. One entry per CDR3 protein results from TCRdb running MiXCR on the multiplex PCR reads. The top ten hold less than 65% of the sample, which has 300,000 or so distinct CDR3 sequences, about 20% seen once. The specimen sequenced was blood. This TCR came from a woman aged 50 to 60 with Graves' hyperthyroidism. This rearrangement joins TRBV7-8 to TRBJ2-1; D is possibly TRBD2 (6 bases). CDR3 coding DNA: TGTGCCAACAGCCCCCGAGGAGGGCGGATCGATGAGCAGTTCTTC. Translation: CANSPRGGRIDEQFF.